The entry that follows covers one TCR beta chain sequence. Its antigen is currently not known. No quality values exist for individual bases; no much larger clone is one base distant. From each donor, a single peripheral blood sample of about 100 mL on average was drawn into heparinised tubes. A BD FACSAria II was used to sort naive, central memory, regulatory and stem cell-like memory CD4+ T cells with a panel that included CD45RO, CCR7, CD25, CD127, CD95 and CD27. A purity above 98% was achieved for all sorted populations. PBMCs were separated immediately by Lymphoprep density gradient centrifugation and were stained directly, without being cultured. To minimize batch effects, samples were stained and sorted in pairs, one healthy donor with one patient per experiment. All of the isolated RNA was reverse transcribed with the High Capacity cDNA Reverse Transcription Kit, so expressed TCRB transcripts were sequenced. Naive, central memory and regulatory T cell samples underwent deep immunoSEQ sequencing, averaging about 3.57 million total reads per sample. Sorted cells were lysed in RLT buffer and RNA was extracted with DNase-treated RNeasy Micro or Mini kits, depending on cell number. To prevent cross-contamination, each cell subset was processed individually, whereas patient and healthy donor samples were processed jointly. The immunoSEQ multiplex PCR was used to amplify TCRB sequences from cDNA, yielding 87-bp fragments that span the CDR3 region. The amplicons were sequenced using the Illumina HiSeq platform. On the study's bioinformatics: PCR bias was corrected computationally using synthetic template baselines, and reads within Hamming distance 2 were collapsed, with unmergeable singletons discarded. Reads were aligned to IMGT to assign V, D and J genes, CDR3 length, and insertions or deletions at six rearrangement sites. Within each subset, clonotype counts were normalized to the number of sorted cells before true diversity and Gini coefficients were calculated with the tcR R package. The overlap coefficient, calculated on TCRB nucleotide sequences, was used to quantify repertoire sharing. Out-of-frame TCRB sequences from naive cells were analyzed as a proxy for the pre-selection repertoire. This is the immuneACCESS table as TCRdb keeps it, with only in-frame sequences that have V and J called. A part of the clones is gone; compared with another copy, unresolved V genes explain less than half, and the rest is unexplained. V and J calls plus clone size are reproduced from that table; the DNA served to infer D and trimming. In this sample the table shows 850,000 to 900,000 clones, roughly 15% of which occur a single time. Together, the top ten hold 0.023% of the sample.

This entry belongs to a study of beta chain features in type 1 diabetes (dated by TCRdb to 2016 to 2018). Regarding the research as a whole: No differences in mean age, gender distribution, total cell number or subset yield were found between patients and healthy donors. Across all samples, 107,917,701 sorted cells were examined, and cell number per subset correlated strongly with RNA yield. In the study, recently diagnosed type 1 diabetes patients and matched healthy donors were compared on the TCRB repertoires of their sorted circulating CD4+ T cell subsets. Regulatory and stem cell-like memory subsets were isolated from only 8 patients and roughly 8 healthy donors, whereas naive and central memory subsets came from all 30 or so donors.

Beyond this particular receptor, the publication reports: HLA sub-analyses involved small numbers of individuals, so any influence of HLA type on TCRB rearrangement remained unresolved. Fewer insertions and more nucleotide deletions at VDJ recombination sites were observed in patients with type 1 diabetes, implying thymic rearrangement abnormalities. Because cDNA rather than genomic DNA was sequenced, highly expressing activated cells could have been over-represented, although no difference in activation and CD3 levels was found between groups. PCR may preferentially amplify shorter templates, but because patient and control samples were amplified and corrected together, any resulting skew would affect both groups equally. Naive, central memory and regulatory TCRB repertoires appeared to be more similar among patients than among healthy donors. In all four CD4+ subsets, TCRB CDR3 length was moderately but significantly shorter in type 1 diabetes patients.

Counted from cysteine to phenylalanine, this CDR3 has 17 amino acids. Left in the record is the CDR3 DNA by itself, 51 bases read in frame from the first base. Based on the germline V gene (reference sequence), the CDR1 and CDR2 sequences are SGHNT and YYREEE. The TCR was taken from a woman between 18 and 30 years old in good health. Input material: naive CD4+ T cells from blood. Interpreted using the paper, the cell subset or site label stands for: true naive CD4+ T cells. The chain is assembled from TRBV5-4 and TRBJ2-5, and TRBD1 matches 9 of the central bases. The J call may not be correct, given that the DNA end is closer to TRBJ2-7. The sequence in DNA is TGTGCCAGCAGCACGAAGCGTTTGGGGACAGGGTACCACGAGCAGTACTTC. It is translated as CASSTKRLGTGYHEQYF.